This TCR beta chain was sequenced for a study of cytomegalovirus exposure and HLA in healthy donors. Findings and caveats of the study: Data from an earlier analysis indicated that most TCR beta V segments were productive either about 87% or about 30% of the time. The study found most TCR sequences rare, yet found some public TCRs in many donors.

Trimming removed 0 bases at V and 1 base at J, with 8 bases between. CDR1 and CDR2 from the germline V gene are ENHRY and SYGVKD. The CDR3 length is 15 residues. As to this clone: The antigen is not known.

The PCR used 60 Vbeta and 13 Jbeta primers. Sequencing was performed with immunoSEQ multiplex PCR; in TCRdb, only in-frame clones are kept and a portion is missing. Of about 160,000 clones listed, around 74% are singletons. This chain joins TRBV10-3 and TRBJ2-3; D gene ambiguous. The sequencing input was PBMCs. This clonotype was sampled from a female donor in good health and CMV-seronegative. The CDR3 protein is CAISESASGTDTQYF. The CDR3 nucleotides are TGTGCCATCAGTGAGTCCGCGTCCGGCACAGATACGCAGTATTTT.